The TCR beta chain described here comes from a study of OX40 agonist ivuxolimab in advanced cancers. At the level of the whole study: The costimulatory receptor OX40 (CD134) was targeted by ivuxolimab, a fully human IgG2 agonistic monoclonal antibody. The paper covers the monotherapy dose-escalation part of the phase I ivuxolimab trial, which included N ≈ 57 patients. Partial responses occurred in three dose-escalation patients, of whom one had hepatocellular carcinoma and two had cutaneous melanoma. Of the 50 to 55 patients in dose escalation, 19 had hepatocellular carcinoma, around 15 had melanoma, 9 had renal cell carcinoma and 9 had head and neck cancer. Peripheral TCRbeta sequencing was intended to test whether TCR sequence diversity was altered and clonal T-cell expansion was caused by ivuxolimab. In the dose-escalation cohort, roughly 80% of patients were male, and the mean age was approximately 64 years, with a range of roughly 20 to 85. Prior anti-PD-1, anti-PD-L1 or anti-CTLA-4 therapy was permitted, and 30% to 50% of dose-escalation patients had received checkpoint inhibitors. Intravenous ivuxolimab was administered to patients every 2 weeks at six dose levels: 0.01, 0.1, 0.3, 1.5, 3 and 10 mg/kg.

The CDR3 holds 12 amino acids from the cysteine to the phenylalanine. Only the CDR3 DNA stays, 36 bases, in frame from base 1. V was cut back by 2 bases and J by 3 bases, leaving a gap of 1 base between them. Looking up the germline V gene yields CDR1 MDHEN and CDR2 SYDVKM. Results and caveats for the whole study, not just this receptor: Partial responders in the 0.1-3.0 mg/kg groups had among the lowest normalized peripheral clonal expansion, especially among CD8+ T cells. The antigen specificity of the clonally expanded peripheral T cells was not determined. On average, CD8+ T cells showed more expanded clones than CD4+ T cells after ivuxolimab. At doses of 0.1 to 3.0 mg/kg, clonal expansion of both CD4+ and CD8+ blood T cells was observed from baseline to week 6. Low levels of normalized T-cell clonal expansion were also shown by some nonresponding patients.

To note about this clone: Its cognate antigen has yet to be identified. No base quality values were provided; no much bigger clone lies one nucleotide off.

For sequencing of the TCRbeta CDR3 region, genomic DNA was extracted from the sorted cells. The immunoSEQ Assay was used for sequencing of TCRbeta CDR3 regions. TCRdb stores this immuneACCESS table with in-frame sequences only. Part of the clones is absent; in the studies checked, under half of the shortfall reflects unresolved V genes, and no reason is known for the rest. Present in this sample are more than 15,000 clones, roughly 78% of which were seen just once. Approximately 24% of the sample goes to the ten largest clones. The trial excluded patients who had a history of autoimmune disease or were on systemic immunosuppression. Peripheral blood for TCR sequencing was drawn from every dose cohort at baseline, at cycle 4 day 1 and at cycle 7 day 1. The samples were drawn from a first-in-human, open-label, multicenter phase I dose-escalation trial of ivuxolimab. Adults with locally advanced or metastatic head and neck squamous cell, hepatocellular, melanoma or renal cell carcinoma were enrolled in the trial. Before TCR sequencing, CD4+ T cells and CD8+ T cells were sorted from peripheral blood as separate populations.

The sequence was collected from an adult with an advanced solid tumor such as melanoma, head and neck, liver or kidney cancer. The sequence links TRBV28 to TRBJ2-2, with the D gene call left open. This specimen consisted of CD4+ or CD8+ T cells sorted from blood, obtained in a trial of the OX40 agonist ivuxolimab. The DNA reads TGTGCCAGCAGTTTAGACACCGGGGAGCTGTTTTTT. This codes for CASSLDTGELFF.